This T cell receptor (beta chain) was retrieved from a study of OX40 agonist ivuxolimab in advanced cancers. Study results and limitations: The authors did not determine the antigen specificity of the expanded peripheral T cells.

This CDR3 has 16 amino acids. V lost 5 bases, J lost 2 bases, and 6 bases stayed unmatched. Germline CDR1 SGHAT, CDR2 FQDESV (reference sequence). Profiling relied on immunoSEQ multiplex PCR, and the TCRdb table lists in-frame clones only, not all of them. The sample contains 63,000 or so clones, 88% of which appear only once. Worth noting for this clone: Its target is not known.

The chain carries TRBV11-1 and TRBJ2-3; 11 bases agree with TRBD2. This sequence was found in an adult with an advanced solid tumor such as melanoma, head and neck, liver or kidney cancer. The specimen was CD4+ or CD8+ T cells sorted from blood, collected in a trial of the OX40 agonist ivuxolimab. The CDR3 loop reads CASSKTSGALTDTQYF. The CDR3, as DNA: TGTGCCAGCAGCAAGACTAGCGGGGCCCTCACAGATACGCAGTATTTT. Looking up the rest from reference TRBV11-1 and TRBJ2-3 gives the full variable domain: EAEVAQSPRYKITEKSQAVAFWCDPISGHATLYWYRQILGQGPELLVQFQDESVVDDSQLPKDRFSAERLKGVDSTLKIQPAELGDSAMYLCASSKTSGALTDTQYFGPGTRLTVL.